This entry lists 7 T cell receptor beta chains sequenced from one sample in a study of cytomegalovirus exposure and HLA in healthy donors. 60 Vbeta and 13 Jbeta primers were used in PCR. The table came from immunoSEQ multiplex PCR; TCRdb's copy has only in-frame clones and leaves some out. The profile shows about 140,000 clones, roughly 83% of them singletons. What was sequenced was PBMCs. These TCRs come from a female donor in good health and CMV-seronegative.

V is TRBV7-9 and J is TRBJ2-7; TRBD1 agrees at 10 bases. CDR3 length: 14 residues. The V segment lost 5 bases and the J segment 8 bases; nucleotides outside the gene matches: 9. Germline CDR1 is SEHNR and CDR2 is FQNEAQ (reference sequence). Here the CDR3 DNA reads TGTGCCAGCAGCGGGGACAGGGGAGGGGTCAAGCAGTACTTC. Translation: CASSGDRGGVKQYF.

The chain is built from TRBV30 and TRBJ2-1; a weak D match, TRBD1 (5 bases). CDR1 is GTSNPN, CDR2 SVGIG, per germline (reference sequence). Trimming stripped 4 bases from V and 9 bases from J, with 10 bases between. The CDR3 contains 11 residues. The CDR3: CAWTQRGEQFF. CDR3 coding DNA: TGTGCCTGGACTCAAAGGGGTGAGCAGTTCTTC.

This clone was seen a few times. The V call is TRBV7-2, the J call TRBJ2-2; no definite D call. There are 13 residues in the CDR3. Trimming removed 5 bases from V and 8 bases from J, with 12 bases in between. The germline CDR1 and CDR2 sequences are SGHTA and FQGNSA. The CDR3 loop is CASSGRPDGELFF. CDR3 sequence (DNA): TGTGCCAGCAGCGGCCGTCCTGATGGGGAGCTGTTTTTT.

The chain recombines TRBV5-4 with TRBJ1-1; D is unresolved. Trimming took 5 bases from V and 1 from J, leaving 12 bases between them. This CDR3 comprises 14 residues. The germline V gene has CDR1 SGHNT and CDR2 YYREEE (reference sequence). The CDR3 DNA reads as TGTGCCAGCAGACACCTCCAGCGGAACACTGAAGCTTTCTTT. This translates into CASRHLQRNTEAFF.

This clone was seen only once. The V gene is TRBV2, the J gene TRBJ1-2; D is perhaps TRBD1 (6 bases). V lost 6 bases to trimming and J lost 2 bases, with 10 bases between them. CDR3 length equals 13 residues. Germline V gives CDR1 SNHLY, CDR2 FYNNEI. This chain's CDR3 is CASSADRNYGYTF. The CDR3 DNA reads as TGTGCCAGCAGCGCAGACAGGAACTATGGCTACACCTTC.

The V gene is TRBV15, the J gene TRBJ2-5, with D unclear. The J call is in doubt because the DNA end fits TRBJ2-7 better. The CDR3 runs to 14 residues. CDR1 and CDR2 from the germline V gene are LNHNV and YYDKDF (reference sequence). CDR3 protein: CATRKMIGAYEQYF. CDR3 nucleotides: TGTGCCACCAGGAAGATGATTGGAGCCTACGAGCAGTACTTC.

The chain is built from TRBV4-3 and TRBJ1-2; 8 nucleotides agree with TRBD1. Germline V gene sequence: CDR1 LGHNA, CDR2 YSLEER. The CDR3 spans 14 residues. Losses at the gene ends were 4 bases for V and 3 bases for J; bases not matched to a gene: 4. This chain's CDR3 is CASSRTTGDYGYTF. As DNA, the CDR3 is TGCGCCAGCAGCCGCACGACAGGGGACTATGGCTACACCTTC.